This is a list of T cell receptor beta chains from one sample in a study of monozygotic twins with cystic fibrosis. Assay: immunoSEQ multiplex PCR; the TCRdb copy retains only in-frame clones and omits some. The sample includes about 29,000 clones, 85% of them seen just once. The sample was blood. The receptor source for this set is a girl under 10 years old with cystic fibrosis. Each CDR3 is given with its conserved first and last residue. A D gene is named only where the DNA matches it firmly. The size entry is marked missing in some rows and otherwise reads once, few, many or a size class.

cdr3_length	v_call	d_call	clone_size	j_call	cdr3_aa	cdr3_nt
14	TRBV4-2	NA	NA	TRBJ1-2	CASSQSGGGYGYTF	TGTGCCAGCAGCCAATCTGGGGGGGGCTATGGCTACACCTTC
15	TRBV6-1	NA	NA	TRBJ2-7	CASSSGTLRSYEQYF	TGTGCCAGCAGTTCCGGGACCCTGAGATCCTACGAGCAGTACTTC
19	TRBV14	NA	few	TRBJ2-1	CASSQGRGGLHSSYNEQFF	TGTGCCAGCAGCCAAGGTAGAGGCGGGCTCCACAGCTCCTACAATGAGCAGTTCTTC
14	TRBV11-2	NA	NA	TRBJ1-2	CASSQGSTAYGYTF	TGTGCCAGCAGCCAGGGGTCCACCGCCTATGGCTACACCTTC
14	TRBV5-1	TRBD2	NA	TRBJ2-7	CASSLEGLLYEQYF	TGCGCCAGCAGCTTGGAGGGACTACTCTACGAGCAGTACTTC
13	TRBV14	NA	NA	TRBJ2-7	CASSHGHTYEQYF	TGTGCCAGCAGTCACGGACATACCTACGAGCAGTACTTC
13	TRBV7-9	NA	NA	TRBJ1-1	CASSRTSNTEAFF	TGTGCCAGCAGCCGGACGTCGAACACTGAAGCTTTCTTT
15	TRBV28	NA	NA	TRBJ2-7	CASRTFSGEGYEQYF	TGTGCCAGCAGAACTTTTTCGGGAGAGGGCTACGAGCAGTACTTC
14	TRBV5-8	NA	few	TRBJ1-4	CASSSTVVGEKLFF	TGTGCCAGCAGCTCGACCGTTGTGGGTGAAAAACTGTTTTTT
16	TRBV18	TRBD2	NA	TRBJ2-5	CASSQTPGTSPETQYF	TGTGCCAGCTCACAAACTCCCGGGACTAGTCCCGAGACCCAGTACTTC
13	TRBV9	NA	NA	TRBJ2-6	CASSVGGANVLTF	TGTGCCAGCAGCGTAGGTGGGGCCAACGTCCTGACTTTC
12	TRBV27	NA	NA	TRBJ1-6	CASSFSNSPLHF	TGTGCCAGCAGTTTTTCTAATTCACCCCTCCACTTT
17	TRBV15	NA	NA	TRBJ2-1	CATSPKGQSSSYNEQFF	TGTGCCACCAGCCCAAAAGGACAGTCCAGCTCCTACAATGAGCAGTTCTTC
14	TRBV5-5	NA	NA	TRBJ2-7	CASSFEGNSYEQYF	TGTGCCAGCAGCTTTGAGGGGAACTCCTACGAGCAGTACTTC
15	TRBV6-5	NA	NA	TRBJ2-7	CASSYRLTSSYEQYF	TGTGCCAGCAGTTACCGGCTTACTAGCTCCTACGAGCAGTACTTC
14	TRBV7-2	NA	few	TRBJ2-7	CASSDPGAGREQYF	TGTGCCAGCAGCGATCCGGGGGCTGGGCGCGAGCAGTACTTC
13	TRBV7-3	NA	few	TRBJ1-2	CASSLSRGDGYTF	TGTGCCAGCAGCTTAAGTAGGGGCGATGGCTACACCTTC
17	TRBV14	NA	NA	TRBJ1-1	CASSQDFGQGSYTEAFF	TGTGCCAGCAGCCAAGATTTCGGGCAGGGTAGTTACACTGAAGCTTTCTTT
16	TRBV5-1	TRBD1	NA	TRBJ1-1	CASSLSPKTGLTEAFF	TGCGCCAGCAGCTTGTCCCCGAAGACAGGGTTGACTGAAGCTTTCTTT
12	TRBV6-1	NA	NA	TRBJ2-1	CASSENGNEQFF	TGTGCCAGCAGTGAAAACGGGAATGAGCAGTTCTTC
15	TRBV27	TRBD1	NA	TRBJ2-5	CASSLAGTGEETQYF	TGTGCCAGCAGTTTGGCGGGGACAGGTGAAGAGACCCAGTACTTC
16	TRBV6-5	NA	NA	TRBJ1-3	CASSSDMVFSGNTIYF	TGTGCCAGCAGTTCGGACATGGTTTTCTCTGGAAACACCATATATTTT
17	TRBV5-1	NA	once	TRBJ1-6	CASSPSRPRTDNSPLHF	TGCGCCAGCAGCCCGTCACGACCTAGGACGGACAATTCACCCCTCCACTTT
16	TRBV6-5	TRBD1	NA	TRBJ2-1	CASSYGTGSSYNEQFF	TGTGCCAGCAGTTATGGGACAGGGAGTTCCTACAATGAGCAGTTCTTC
13	TRBV30	NA	NA	TRBJ2-1	CAWSVLEGNEQFF	TGTGCCTGGAGTGTTCTAGAGGGCAATGAGCAGTTCTTC
16	TRBV11-3	NA	NA	TRBJ2-1	CASSLVGRSSYNEQFF	TGTGCCAGCAGCTTAGTAGGGCGGAGCTCCTACAATGAGCAGTTCTTC
15	TRBV6-1	NA	NA	TRBJ2-7	CASRAIGTSSYEQYF	TGTGCCAGCCGGGCAATCGGGACATCCTCCTACGAGCAGTACTTC
17	TRBV7-6	NA	NA	TRBJ1-5	CASSLRDTSYSNQPQHF	TGTGCCAGCAGCTTAAGGGACACTTCGTATAGCAATCAGCCCCAGCATTTT
15	TRBV6-5	TRBD1	NA	TRBJ2-1	CASRHRDRSYNEQFF	TGTGCCAGCAGACACCGGGACAGGAGCTACAATGAGCAGTTCTTC
14	TRBV5-1	NA	NA	TRBJ1-1	CASSLYYENTEAFF	TGCGCCAGCAGCTTGTATTACGAGAACACTGAAGCTTTCTTT
16	TRBV11-2	TRBD1	NA	TRBJ1-3	CASSFRGSASGNTIYF	TGTGCCAGCAGCTTCAGGGGGTCAGCCTCTGGAAACACCATATATTTT
11	TRBV7-9	NA	NA	TRBJ1-2	CASSASSGYTF	TGTGCCAGCAGTGCATCCTCTGGCTACACCTTC
12	TRBV10-3	NA	few	TRBJ1-2	CAIRDNADGYTF	TGTGCCATCAGGGACAATGCAGATGGCTACACCTTC
14	TRBV5-8	TRBD1	NA	TRBJ2-7	CASSFPDRTYEQYF	TGTGCCAGCAGCTTTCCGGACAGGACCTACGAGCAGTACTTC
18	TRBV10-2	TRBD1	NA	TRBJ1-2	CASSEFQDRGRGQSGYTF	TGCGCCAGCAGTGAATTCCAGGACAGGGGGCGCGGGCAGAGTGGCTACACCTTC
15	TRBV11-2	NA	NA	TRBJ2-5	CASSLDAEYQETQYF	TGTGCCAGCAGCTTAGATGCCGAGTACCAAGAGACCCAGTACTTC
14	TRBV19	NA	NA	TRBJ1-5	CASSIGMSNQPQHF	TGTGCCAGTAGTATCGGCATGAGCAATCAGCCCCAGCATTTT
14	TRBV10-3	NA	NA	TRBJ1-1	CAISESLGNTEAFF	TGTGCCATCAGTGAGTCGTTAGGGAACACTGAAGCTTTCTTT
14	TRBV18	NA	NA	TRBJ2-7	CASSPPVRSYEQYF	TGTGCCAGCTCACCCCCGGTCCGTTCCTACGAGCAGTACTTC
16	TRBV18	TRBD1	NA	TRBJ1-1	CASSRRQGISSAEAFF	TGTGCCAGCTCAAGACGACAGGGAATAAGCTCGGCTGAAGCTTTCTTT
16	TRBV19	NA	NA	TRBJ1-1	CASSIIFRGLNTEAFF	TGTGCCAGTAGTATTATATTCCGCGGCCTGAACACTGAAGCTTTCTTT
13	TRBV6-5	NA	few	TRBJ1-2	CASSQGLFYGYTF	TGTGCCAGCAGTCAGGGGCTTTTCTATGGCTACACCTTC
14	TRBV2	NA	NA	TRBJ1-3	CASRPGTSGNTIYF	TGTGCCAGCAGACCCGGGACCTCTGGAAACACCATATATTTT